Presented here are 9 T cell receptor beta chains from one specimen sequenced in a study of control samples from healthy donors and cancer patients. Clones were sequenced by immunoSEQ multiplex PCR, and TCRdb holds only the in-frame ones, with some missing. The sample has approximately 170,000 clones, roughly 95% seen once. Sequenced material: blood. The origin of the receptors is a woman aged 55-75 years in good health.

The rearrangement joins TRBV19 to TRBJ2-5; 9 bases fit TRBD1. The CDR3 runs to 16 residues. The junction had 8 bases not matched to a gene; V was cut back by 4 bases and J by 2 bases. The germline V gene has CDR1 LNHDA and CDR2 SQIVND (reference sequence). The CDR3 sequence: CASSRRSGQGQETQYF. Written as DNA, the CDR3 is TGTGCCAGTAGTAGAAGATCGGGACAGGGTCAAGAGACCCAGTACTTC.

The rearrangement uses TRBV7-9 and TRBJ2-5, with 9 bases fitting TRBD1. Germline V lookup: CDR1 SEHNR, CDR2 FQNEAQ (reference sequence). The V segment lost 0 bases and the J segment 2 bases; nucleotides outside the gene matches: 10. The CDR3 length is 18 residues. The CDR3 sequence is CASSLAPGQGPLQETQYF. CDR3 nucleotide sequence: TGTGCCAGCAGCTTAGCCCCGGGACAGGGACCTCTACAAGAGACCCAGTACTTC.

The V gene is TRBV30, the J gene TRBJ1-2; maybe TRBD1 (5 bases). The CDR3 has 12 residues. Germline CDR1 is GTSNPN and CDR2 is SVGIG (reference sequence). Trimming shortened V by 5 bases and J by 7 bases, and 14 bases separated the two germline ends. The DNA for the CDR3 is TGTGCCTGGTTATCAGGGATTAGTGGCTACACCTTC. It encodes CAWLSGISGYTF.

CDR3 sequence (DNA): TGTGCCAGCAGTAAGGGGGGTGAAGCTTTCTTT. This translates into CASSKGGEAFF. The chain joins TRBV6-5 to TRBJ1-1, with a possible D match to TRBD1 (6 bases). This CDR3 is built from 11 residues. Trimming shortened V by 5 bases and J by 7 bases, and 8 bases separated the two germline ends. Germline loops: CDR1 MNHEY, CDR2 SVGAGI.

V is TRBV13 and J is TRBJ1-2, with D hard to call. The CDR3 is made up of 17 amino acids. The germline gives CDR1 PRHDT, CDR2 FYEKMQ (reference sequence). Trimming cost V 5 bases and J 3 bases, with 22 bases left between them. CDR3 loop: CASSGELDGRMDYGYTF. CDR3 nucleotides: TGTGCCAGCAGCGGAGAACTGGACGGCCGGATGGACTATGGCTACACCTTC. Using reference TRBV13 and TRBJ1-2 for the parts outside the CDR3, the full variable domain is AAGVIQSPRHLIKEKRETATLKCYPIPRHDTVYWYQQGPGQDPQFLISFYEKMQSDKGSIPDRFSAQQFSDYHSELNMSSLELGDSALYFCASSGELDGRMDYGYTFGSGTRLTVV.

V and J are TRBV19 and TRBJ1-5; D remains unclear. CDR1 and CDR2 from the germline V gene are LNHDA and SQIVND (reference sequence). The CDR3 spans 16 residues. V gave up 1 base and J gave up 7 bases, with 17 bases separating them. CDR3 coding DNA: TGTGCCAGTAGTATAGGGAGCGATCCCGGGTCACAGCCCCAGCATTTT. This encodes CASSIGSDPGSQPQHF.

This clone was observed a single time. This chain links TRBV12-3 or TRBV12-4 with TRBJ1-5; D is uncertain. CDR3 size: 13 residues. Deletions cut 6 bases from V and 7 bases from J, with 13 bases between. In nucleotides, the CDR3 is TGTGCCAGCAGACTCACCGCTAGGCAGCCCCAGCATTTT. It encodes CASRLTARQPQHF.

J is TRBJ2-7 and V is TRBV7-2, with TRBD2 matching over 8 bases. Germline V gene lookup returns CDR1 SGHTA and CDR2 FQGNSA. The CDR3 runs to 14 residues. With V trimmed by 5 bases and J by 6 bases, 9 bases remained unmatched. The CDR3 sequence: CASSTTGTSFEQYF. Written as DNA, the CDR3 is TGTGCCAGCAGCACAACCGGGACTAGTTTCGAGCAGTACTTC.

This clone was counted a few times. This chain's CDR3 is CASSFLGQSTDTQYF. The CDR3 DNA sequence: TGTGCCAGCAGCTTTTTGGGACAGAGCACAGATACGCAGTATTTT. The V gene is TRBV7-3, the J gene TRBJ2-3; 7 nucleotides line up with TRBD1. This CDR3 is 15 amino acids long. Germline V gene data show CDR1 as SGHTA and CDR2 as FQGTGA. Trimming at V came to 3 bases and at J to 0 bases, leaving 3 bases not matched to a gene.